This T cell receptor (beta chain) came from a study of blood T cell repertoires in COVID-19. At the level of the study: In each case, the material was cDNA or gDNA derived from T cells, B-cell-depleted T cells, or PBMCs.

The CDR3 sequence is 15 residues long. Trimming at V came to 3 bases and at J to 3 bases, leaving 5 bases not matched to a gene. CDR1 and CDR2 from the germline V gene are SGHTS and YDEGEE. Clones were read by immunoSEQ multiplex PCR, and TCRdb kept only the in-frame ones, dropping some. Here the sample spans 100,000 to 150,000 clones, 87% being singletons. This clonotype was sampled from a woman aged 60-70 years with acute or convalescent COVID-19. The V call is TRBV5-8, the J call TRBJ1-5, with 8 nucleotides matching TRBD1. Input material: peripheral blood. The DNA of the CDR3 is TGTGCCAGCAGCTCCCGGGACAGGCACAATCAGCCCCAGCATTTT. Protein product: CASSSRDRHNQPQHF.